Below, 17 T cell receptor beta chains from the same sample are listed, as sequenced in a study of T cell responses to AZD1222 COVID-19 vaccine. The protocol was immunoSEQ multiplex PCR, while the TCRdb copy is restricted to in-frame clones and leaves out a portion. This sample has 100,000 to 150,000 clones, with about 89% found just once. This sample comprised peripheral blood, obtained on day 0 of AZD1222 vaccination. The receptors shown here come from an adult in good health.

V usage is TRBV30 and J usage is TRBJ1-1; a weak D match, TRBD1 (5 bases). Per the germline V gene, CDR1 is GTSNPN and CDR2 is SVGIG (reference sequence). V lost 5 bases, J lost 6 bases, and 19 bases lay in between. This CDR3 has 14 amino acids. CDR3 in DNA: TGTGCCTGGGAAAATGCGGGGGTCCCCGCTGAAGCTTTCTTT. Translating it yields CAWENAGVPAEAFF.

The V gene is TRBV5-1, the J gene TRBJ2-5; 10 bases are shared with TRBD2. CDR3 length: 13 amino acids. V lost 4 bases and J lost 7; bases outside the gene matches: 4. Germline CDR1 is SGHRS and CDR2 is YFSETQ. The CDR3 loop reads CASSLAGEATQYF. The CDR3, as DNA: TGCGCCAGCAGCCTAGCGGGAGAGGCGACCCAGTACTTC.

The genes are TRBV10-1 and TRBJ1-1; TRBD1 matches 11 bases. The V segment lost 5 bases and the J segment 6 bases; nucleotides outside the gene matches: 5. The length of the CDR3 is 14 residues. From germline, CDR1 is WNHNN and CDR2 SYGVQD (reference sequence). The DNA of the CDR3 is TGCGCCAGCAGTCCCGGGACAGGGGGGGCTGAAGCTTTCTTT. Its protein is CASSPGTGGAEAFF.

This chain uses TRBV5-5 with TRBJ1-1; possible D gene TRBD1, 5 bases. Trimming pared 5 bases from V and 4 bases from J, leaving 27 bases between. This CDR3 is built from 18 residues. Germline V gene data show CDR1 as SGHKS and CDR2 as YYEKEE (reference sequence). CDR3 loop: CASSPVGIGVGMGTEAFF. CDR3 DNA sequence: TGTGCCAGCAGTCCAGTAGGGATAGGGGTTGGTATGGGCACTGAAGCTTTCTTT.

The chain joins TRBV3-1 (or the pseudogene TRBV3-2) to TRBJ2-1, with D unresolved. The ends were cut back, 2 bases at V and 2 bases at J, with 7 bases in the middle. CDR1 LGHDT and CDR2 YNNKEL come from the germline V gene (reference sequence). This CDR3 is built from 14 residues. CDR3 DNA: TGTGCCAGCAGCCAAATCGGAGCCTACAATGAGCAGTTCTTC. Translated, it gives CASSQIGAYNEQFF.

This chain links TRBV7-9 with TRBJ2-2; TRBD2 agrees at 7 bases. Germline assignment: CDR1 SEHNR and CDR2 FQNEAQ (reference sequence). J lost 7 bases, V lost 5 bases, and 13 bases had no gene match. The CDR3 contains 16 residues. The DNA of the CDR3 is TGTGCCAGCAGCGTAAAGAGCGGGATACGCGACGGGGAGCTGTTTTTT. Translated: CASSVKSGIRDGELFF.

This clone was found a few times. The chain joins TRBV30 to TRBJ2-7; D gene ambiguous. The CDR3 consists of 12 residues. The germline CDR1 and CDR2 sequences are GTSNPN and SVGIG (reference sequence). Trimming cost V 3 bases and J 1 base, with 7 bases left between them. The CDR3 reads CAWRLSSYEQYF. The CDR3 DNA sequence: TGTGCCTGGAGACTATCTTCCTACGAGCAGTACTTC.

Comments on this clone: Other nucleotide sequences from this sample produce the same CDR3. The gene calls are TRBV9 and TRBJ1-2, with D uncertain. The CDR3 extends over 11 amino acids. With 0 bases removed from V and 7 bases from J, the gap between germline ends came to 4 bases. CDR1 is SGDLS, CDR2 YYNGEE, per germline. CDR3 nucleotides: TGTGCCAGCAGCGTAGGTACTGGCTACACCTTC. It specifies CASSVGTGYTF.

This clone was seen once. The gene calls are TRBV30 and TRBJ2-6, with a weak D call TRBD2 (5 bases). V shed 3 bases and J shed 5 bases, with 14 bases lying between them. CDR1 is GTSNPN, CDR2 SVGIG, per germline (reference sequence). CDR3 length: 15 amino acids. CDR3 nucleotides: TGTGCCTGGAGCGCCCGGGGTGGGTGGGCCAACGTCCTGACTTTC. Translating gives CAWSARGGWANVLTF. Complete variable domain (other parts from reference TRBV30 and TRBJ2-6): SQTIHQWPATLVQPVGSPLSLECTVEGTSNPNLYWYRQAAGRGLQLLFYSVGIGQISSEVPQNLSASRPQDRQFILSSKKLLLSDSGFYLCAWSARGGWANVLTFGAGSRLTVL.

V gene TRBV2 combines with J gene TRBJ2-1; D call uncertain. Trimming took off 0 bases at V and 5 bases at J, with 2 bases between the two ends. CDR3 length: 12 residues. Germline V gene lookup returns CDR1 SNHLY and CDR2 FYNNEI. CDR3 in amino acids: CASSEAHNEQFF. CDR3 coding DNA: TGTGCCAGCAGTGAAGCACACAATGAGCAGTTCTTC.

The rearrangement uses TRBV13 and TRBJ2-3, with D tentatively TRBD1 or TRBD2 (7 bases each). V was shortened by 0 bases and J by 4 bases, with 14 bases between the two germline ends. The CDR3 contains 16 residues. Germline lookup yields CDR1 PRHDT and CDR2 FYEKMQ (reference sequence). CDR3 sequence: CASSLGGGGGSDTQYF. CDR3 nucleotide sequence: TGTGCCAGCAGCTTAGGCGGGGGAGGGGGCTCAGATACGCAGTATTTT.

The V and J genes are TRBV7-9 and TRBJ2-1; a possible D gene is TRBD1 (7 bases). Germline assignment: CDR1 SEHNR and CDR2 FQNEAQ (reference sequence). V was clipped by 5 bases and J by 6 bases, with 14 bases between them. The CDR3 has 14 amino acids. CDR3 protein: CASSPDRTINEQFF. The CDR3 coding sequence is TGTGCCAGCAGCCCGGACAGGACTATCAATGAGCAGTTCTTC.

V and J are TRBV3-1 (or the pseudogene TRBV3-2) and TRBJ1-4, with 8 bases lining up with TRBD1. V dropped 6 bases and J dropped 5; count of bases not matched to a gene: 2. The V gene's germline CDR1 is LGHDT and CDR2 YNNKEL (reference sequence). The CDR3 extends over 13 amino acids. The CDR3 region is CASRNRGNEKLFF. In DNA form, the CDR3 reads TGTGCCAGCAGGAACAGGGGGAATGAAAAACTGTTTTTT.

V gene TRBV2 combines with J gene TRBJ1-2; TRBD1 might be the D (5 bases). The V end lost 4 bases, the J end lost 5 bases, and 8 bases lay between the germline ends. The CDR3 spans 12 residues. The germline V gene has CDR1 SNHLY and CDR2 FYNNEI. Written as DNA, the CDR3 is TGTGCCAGCAGTGCCCAGGGTTATGGCTACACCTTC. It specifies CASSAQGYGYTF.

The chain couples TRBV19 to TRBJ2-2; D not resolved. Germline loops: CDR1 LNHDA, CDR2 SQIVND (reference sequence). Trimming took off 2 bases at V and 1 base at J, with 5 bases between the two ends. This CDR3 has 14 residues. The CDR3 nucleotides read TGTGCCAGTAGTATATACCGGAACACCGGGGAGCTGTTTTTT. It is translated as CASSIYRNTGELFF. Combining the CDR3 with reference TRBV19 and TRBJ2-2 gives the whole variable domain DGGITQSPKYLFRKEGQNVTLSCEQNLNHDAMYWYRQDPGQGLRLIYYSQIVNDFQKGDIAEGYSVSREKKESFPLTVTSAQKNPTAFYLCASSIYRNTGELFFGEGSRLTVL.

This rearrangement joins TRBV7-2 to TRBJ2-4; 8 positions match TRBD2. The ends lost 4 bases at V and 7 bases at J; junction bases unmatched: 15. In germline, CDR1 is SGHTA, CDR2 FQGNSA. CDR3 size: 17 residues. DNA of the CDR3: TGTGCCAGCAGCTCCCTTAGCGGGACTAGTGGTGGGAACATTCAGTACTTC. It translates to CASSSLSGTSGGNIQYF.

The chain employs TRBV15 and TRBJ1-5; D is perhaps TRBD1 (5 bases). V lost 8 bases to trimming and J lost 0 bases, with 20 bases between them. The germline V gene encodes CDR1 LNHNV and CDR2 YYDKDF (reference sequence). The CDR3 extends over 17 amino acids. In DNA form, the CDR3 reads TGTGCCACCCCCGGAAGGGAGAGGGGATATAGCAATCAGCCCCAGCATTTT. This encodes CATPGRERGYSNQPQHF.